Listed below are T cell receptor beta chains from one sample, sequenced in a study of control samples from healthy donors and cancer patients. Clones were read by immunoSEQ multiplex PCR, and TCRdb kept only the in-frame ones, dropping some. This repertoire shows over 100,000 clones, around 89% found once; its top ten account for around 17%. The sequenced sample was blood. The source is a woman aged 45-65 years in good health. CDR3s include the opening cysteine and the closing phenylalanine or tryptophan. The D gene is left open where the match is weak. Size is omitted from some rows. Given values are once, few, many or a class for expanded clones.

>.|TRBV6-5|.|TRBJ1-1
TGTGCCAGCAGTTACGTAGCCCCGGGAAACACTGAAGCTTTCTTT
CASSYVAPGNTEAFF
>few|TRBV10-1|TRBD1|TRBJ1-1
TGCGCCAGCACCAGTGGGACAGGGAACACTGAAGCTTTCTTT
CASTSGTGNTEAFF
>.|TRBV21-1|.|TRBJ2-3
TGTGCCAGCAGGGACAGACAGACTAGCACAGATACGCAGTATTTT
CASRDRQTSTDTQYF
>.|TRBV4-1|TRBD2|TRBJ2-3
TGCGCCAGCAGCCAAGTACTCCCGGGACTATTCGATACGCAGTATTTT
CASSQVLPGLFDTQYF
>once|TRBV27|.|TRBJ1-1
TGTGCCAGCAGTTTACCCGGGCAGGCGCGGACTGAAGCTTTCTTT
CASSLPGQARTEAFF
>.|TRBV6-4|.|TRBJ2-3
TGTGCCAGCAGTGTATCGGCCGGCCCAGATACGCAGTATTTT
CASSVSAGPDTQYF
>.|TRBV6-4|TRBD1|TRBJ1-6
TGTGCCAGCAGTGTCGTGACAGGGGGATCACCCCTCCACTTT
CASSVVTGGSPLHF
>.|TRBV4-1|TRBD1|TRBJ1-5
TGCGCCAGCAGCCCTACAGGGGGCGGGAATCGCAATCAGCCCCAGCATTTT
CASSPTGGGNRNQPQHF
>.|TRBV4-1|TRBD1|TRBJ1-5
TGCGCCAGCAGCCATCGAAGGGTGGGACAGGGGGATCAGCCCCAGCATTTT
CASSHRRVGQGDQPQHF
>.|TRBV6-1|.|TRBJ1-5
TGTGCCAGCAGTGAAGCCTTTAAACAGCCCCAGCATTTT
CASSEAFKQPQHF
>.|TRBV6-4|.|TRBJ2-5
TGTGCCAGCAAAGAGGGGGGGCGAGGCGGGACCCAGTACTTC
CASKEGGRGGTQYF
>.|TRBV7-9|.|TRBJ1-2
TGTGCCCCCGGCGCACTCTCTGTTGGCTACACCTTC
CAPGALSVGYTF
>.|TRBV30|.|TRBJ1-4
TGTGCCTGGAGTGTAGGAGCCAATAGGGAAAAACTGTTTTTT
CAWSVGANREKLFF
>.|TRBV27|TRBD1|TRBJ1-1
TGTGCCAGCAGTGCAGAGGACAGGGCAAGAACTGAAGCTTTCTTT
CASSAEDRARTEAFF
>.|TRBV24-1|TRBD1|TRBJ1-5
TGTGCCACCAGTGGACCGACCCGGGACAGGGGGCGAGATCAGCCCCAGCATTTT
CATSGPTRDRGRDQPQHF
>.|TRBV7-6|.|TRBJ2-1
TGTGCCAGCAGCCCTCCTACCCCCAGCTCCTACAATGAGCAGTTCTTC
CASSPPTPSSYNEQFF